The present TCR beta chain was sequenced within a study of PD-1 blockade in classical Hodgkin lymphoma. To note about this clone: Antigen: not known.

Clones were sequenced by immunoSEQ multiplex PCR, and TCRdb holds only the in-frame ones, with some missing. The sample has roughly 64,000 clones, about 89% seen once. Study findings and constraints: Compared with healthy donors, newly diagnosed patients reportedly showed lower baseline TCR diversity. By C4D1, CD4+ diversity increased significantly, especially in complete responders. Patients with an early start, nivolumab under 1 year after ASCT, were excluded.

Germline V gene sequence: CDR1 SGHTS, CDR2 YDEGEE. This CDR3 contains 14 residues. V was pared by 6 bases and J by 0 bases, with 11 bases between. The time point is: cycle 4 day 1 (C4D1), after five to seven weeks of nivolumab. Every single patient, without exception, relapsed after autologous stem cell transplantation, and brentuximab vedotin exposure varied. The V gene is TRBV5-8, the J gene TRBJ2-3; maybe TRBD1 (6 bases). The receptor was derived from a human donor with classical Hodgkin lymphoma. The sample was peripheral blood mononuclear cells (PBMCs), taken before the fourth cycle of nivolumab. The CDR3 reads CASTWGRSTDTQYF. The CDR3 DNA reads TGTGCCAGCACCTGGGGGCGGAGCACAGATACGCAGTATTTT.